This T cell receptor (beta chain) came from a study of blood T cell repertoires in COVID-19 (dated by TCRdb to the early 2020s). Notes on the research overall: Collaborator samples came from the United States, Italy and Spain and covered acute and convalescent phases of COVID-19. Where available, HLA class I and class II types were obtained from metadata supplied by the sample provider rather than from assay-based typing. Deeply sampled blood TCRbeta repertoires from subjects exposed to, actively infected with, or recovered from COVID-19 were included in the dataset. The sample metadata nearly always contained a de-identified subject ID, COVID-19 status, age in years and sex. The repertoires were made available in a free public database intended to serve as a resource for research on the immune response to SARS-CoV-2. The samples were drawn from two sources: the first 160 participants of the ongoing ImmuneRACE study, and fewer than 1,500 subjects contributed by 6 global collaborators. The prospective study material was composed of cDNA or gDNA derived from T cells, B-cell-depleted T cells, or PBMCs.

Here V drops 7 bases and J drops 3 bases, and the junction holds 6 bases not matched to any gene. The germline V gene yields SQVTM for CDR1 and ANQGSEA for CDR2. Including the terminal cysteine and phenylalanine, the CDR3 comprises 13 residues. The read is trimmed to its CDR3 DNA, 39 bases read in frame from base 1. Details on this clone: No cognate antigen has been identified for it. Qualities for individual bases were not recorded, and no much larger clone is one base off.

Study-wide findings and limitations: The quantity of clinical and demographic metadata differed by source and by participant and was supplied without curation.

Participants in the prospective study were enrolled through a virtual design, were aged about 18 to 90 years, and lived in approximately 25 United States geographic areas. To assign participants to cohorts, the prospective study relied on clinical history that participants themselves reported in a screening survey and a study questionnaire. ImmuneRACE Cohort 3 recovered participants were defined by two consecutive negative NP/OP PCR tests, healthcare professional clearance, or symptom resolution. In the prospective study, mobile phlebotomists collected whole blood, serum and a nasopharyngeal or oropharyngeal swab from each participant. Prospective study participants could optionally give additional blood draws and questionnaires over an approximately two-month period. Before DNA extraction, blood samples from the prospective study were shipped at room temperature or frozen. TCRbeta CDR3 regions were amplified from genomic DNA by means of the immunoSEQ Assay, a bias-controlled multiplex PCR. The original pipeline was this. Nucleated cell counts per sample were estimated from amplification of reference gene primers within the assay. To quantify the absolute abundance of each unique TCRbeta CDR3 rearrangement, sequence reads were collapsed and filtered. For each sample, productive Simpson clonality was calculated as the square root of Simpson's diversity index over productive rearrangements. The table comes from immuneACCESS by way of TCRdb, which keeps in-frame sequences with V and J called. Part of the clones is missing from these tables; in studies checked, under half for an unresolved V gene and the rest for unknown reasons. Clone size and V and J calls were adopted from that table, with D and trimming inferred from the DNA. Across this sample there are 250,000 to 350,000 clones, with 70% to 90% seen only once. Clones ranked in the top ten supply approximately 5% of the sample.

The receptor's source is a woman aged 25 to 45 who had recovered from COVID-19. Sample: PBMCs or T cells enriched from blood (not recorded which). The rearranged segments are TRBV29-1 and TRBJ2-3; 8 bases in between match TRBD2. The DNA is TGCAGCGCCGGGGGGGTAGGAACAGATACGCAGTATTTT. This translates into CSAGGVGTDTQYF.